Presented here are 17 T cell receptor beta chains from one specimen sequenced in a study of graft-versus-host responses after intestinal transplantation. No cognate antigen is known for these TCRs. Here immunoSEQ multiplex PCR was the method, and the copy in TCRdb shows in-frame clones only, minus some. In the table there are 95,000 to 110,000 clones, approximately 86% of which are singletons. The starting material was unstimulated CD4+ T cells sorted from spleen or lymph node cells, obtained before transplant. The receptor source for this set is a human donor who was the organ donor for an intestinal transplant.

The V and J genes are TRBV30 and TRBJ1-6; D call uncertain. Germline V CDR1 and CDR2: GTSNPN, SVGIG (reference sequence). Trimming took 4 bases from V and 7 from J, leaving 17 bases between them. The CDR3 is 15 amino acids. CDR3 region: CAWNLLGYSNSPLHF. CDR3 nucleotides: TGTGCCTGGAACCTCCTTGGGTATTCGAATTCACCCCTCCACTTT.

V usage is TRBV10-2 and J usage is TRBJ1-5; tentatively, D is TRBD1 (6 bases). This CDR3 is built from 13 residues. In germline, CDR1 is WSHSY, CDR2 SAAADI. The ends were cut back, 7 bases at V and 7 bases at J, with 14 bases in the middle. The chain's CDR3 is CASTWGTGQPQHF. The CDR3 nucleotides are TGCGCCAGCACCTGGGGCACAGGGCAGCCCCAGCATTTT.

The chain couples TRBV6-6 to TRBJ2-2; possibly TRBD1 or TRBD2 for D (5 bases each). V lost 7 bases and J lost 6, with 12 bases in between. Germline loops: CDR1 MNHNY, CDR2 SVGAGI (reference sequence). This CDR3 has 13 residues. The CDR3 DNA reads TGTGCCAGCACCCTCTCGGGACCCGGGGAGCTGTTTTTT. This translates into CASTLSGPGELFF.

This chain uses TRBV18 with TRBJ1-3; D perhaps matches TRBD1 (6 bases). Germline values: CDR1 KGHSH, CDR2 LQKENI. V dropped 3 bases and J dropped 1 base, with 22 bases sitting between them. This CDR3 spans 19 amino acids. The CDR3 protein is CASSPSVLSGALSGNTIYF. The CDR3 region has the DNA TGTGCCAGCTCACCTTCCGTACTCTCGGGGGCATTGTCTGGAAACACCATATATTTT. The variable domain in full, with the rest retrieved from reference TRBV18 and TRBJ1-3, is NAGVMQNPRHLVRRRGQEARLRCSPMKGHSHVYWYRQLPEEGLKFMVYLQKENIIDESGMPKERFSAEFPKEGPSILRIQQVVRGDSAAYFCASSPSVLSGALSGNTIYFGEGSWLTVV.

This chain connects TRBV21-1 to TRBJ2-6. TRBV21-1 is an annotated pseudogene. The CDR3 is 20 amino acids. CDR3 bases: TGTGCCAGCAGTAATACCCTACCCCGGACGGCGAGCTCTGGGGCCAACGTCCTGACTTTC. Protein product: CASSNTLPRTASSGANVLTF.

V and J are TRBV10-1 and TRBJ1-1, with 8 nucleotides matching TRBD1. CDR1 is WNHNN and CDR2 is SYGVQD in the germline V gene (reference sequence). This CDR3 has 15 residues. V shed 3 bases, J shed 4 bases, and the junction held 7 bases outside the gene matches. CDR3 sequence (DNA): TGCGCCAGCAGTGACCGCGACAGGGGCCCCACTGAAGCTTTCTTT. Residues: CASSDRDRGPTEAFF.

The chain links TRBV6-5 to TRBJ2-2; D gene ambiguous. V lost 8 bases, J lost 3 bases, and 7 bases lay in between. This CDR3 is 12 amino acids long. Germline V gives CDR1 MNHEY, CDR2 SVGAGI. The CDR3 DNA reads as TGTGCCAGCCGCCTTGACACCGGGGAGCTGTTTTTT. This encodes CASRLDTGELFF.

The count of this clone is one. The rearrangement uses TRBV5-5 and TRBJ2-7, with D perhaps given as TRBD1 or TRBD2 (5 bases each). CDR1 SGHKS and CDR2 YYEKEE come from the germline V gene (reference sequence). Trimming took 1 base from V and 5 from J, leaving 22 bases between them. The CDR3 is 17 amino acids. The CDR3 reads CASSLSVRLGRHNEQYF. As DNA, the CDR3 is TGTGCCAGCAGCTTGTCAGTTCGGTTGGGACGGCACAACGAGCAGTACTTC.

This clone was observed once. The V and J genes are TRBV30 and TRBJ1-5; 8 bases map to TRBD1. The V gene end was trimmed by 3 bases and the J gene end by 6 bases; junction bases not matched to a gene: 4. CDR1 and CDR2 (germline): GTSNPN, SVGIG (reference sequence). The CDR3 sequence is 13 residues long. The CDR3: CAWRQGGGQPQHF. As DNA, the CDR3 is TGTGCCTGGAGACAGGGGGGCGGTCAGCCCCAGCATTTT.

The chain has TRBV7-9 and TRBJ1-4; TRBD1 aligns across 7 bases. After removal of 5 bases from V and 3 bases from J, the junction contained 6 bases not matched to a gene. Per the germline V gene, CDR1 is SEHNR and CDR2 is FQNEAQ (reference sequence). CDR3 size: 15 residues. DNA of the CDR3: TGTGCCAGCAGCAAGGGGGCGGCAGCTAATGAAAAACTGTTTTTT. Translation: CASSKGAAANEKLFF.

This chain connects TRBV29-1 to TRBJ2-3; TRBD2 is a possible D gene (6 bases). The germline gives CDR1 SQVTM, CDR2 ANQGSEA. V lost 1 base and J lost 9, with 11 bases in between. This CDR3 is 12 amino acids long. The CDR3 nucleotides read TGCAGCGTTGAAGTGTGGGGGGAAACGCAGTATTTT. Its protein product is CSVEVWGETQYF.

The chain uses TRBV5-4 and TRBJ2-1, with D maybe TRBD2 (7 bases). Looked up from germline, CDR1 is SGHNT and CDR2 is YYREEE (reference sequence). The CDR3 is 14 residues long. Trimming left V 1 base short and J 7 bases short, with 12 bases between. The CDR3 DNA is TGTGCCAGCAGCTTGTCTCGGGGGGCTAATGAGCAGTTCTTC. It translates to CASSLSRGANEQFF.

This rearrangement joins TRBV28 to TRBJ2-6; no clear D. This CDR3 region has 15 residues. The V gene's germline CDR1 is MDHEN and CDR2 SYDVKM. Deletions cut 3 bases from V and 2 bases from J, with 8 bases between. The CDR3 protein is CASSFMAAGANVLTF. The DNA for the CDR3 is TGTGCCAGCAGTTTCATGGCCGCTGGGGCCAACGTCCTGACTTTC.

The V call is TRBV18, the J call TRBJ1-4, with D maybe TRBD1 (5 bases). Germline V gene data show CDR1 as KGHSH and CDR2 as LQKENI. CDR3 length: 16 residues. V lost 3 bases and J 8 bases, leaving 19 bases between the germline ends. The CDR3 region has the DNA TGTGCCAGCTCACCGCTTGAACAGGACCCAGGGGAAAAACTGTTTTTT. Protein: CASSPLEQDPGEKLFF.

The V and J genes are TRBV29-1 and TRBJ1-4; 8 nucleotides line up with TRBD1. This CDR3 contains 13 residues. The germline V gene encodes CDR1 SQVTM and CDR2 ANQGSEA. Trimming removed 6 bases from V and 2 bases from J; junction bases left unmatched: 2. The DNA of the CDR3 is TGCAGCGTATACAGGGGGACTAATGAAAAACTGTTTTTT. Its translation is CSVYRGTNEKLFF.

This clone was observed once. The chain combines TRBV5-5 with TRBJ2-5; weak D call: TRBD2 (6 bases). V was shortened by 2 bases and J by 5 bases, with 16 bases between the two germline ends. The CDR3 covers 15 residues. Per the germline V gene, CDR1 is SGHKS and CDR2 is YYEKEE (reference sequence). The CDR3 sequence: CASSFFPGEMETQYF. CDR3 DNA: TGTGCCAGCAGCTTTTTCCCGGGGGAGATGGAGACCCAGTACTTC.

The chain is built from TRBV5-4 and TRBJ1-4; 10 bases are a match to TRBD1. V was clipped by 4 bases and J by 4 bases; unmatched bases: 4. This CDR3 comprises 15 residues. Germline V lookup: CDR1 SGHNT, CDR2 YYREEE (reference sequence). In DNA, the CDR3 is TGTGCCAGCAGCCGGACAGGGGGGGTTAATGAAAAACTGTTTTTT. It translates to CASSRTGGVNEKLFF.